This TCR beta chain was captured by sequencing in a study of T cells in Graves' hyperthyroidism and ophthalmopathy. The CDR3 is made up of 15 amino acids. The V gene's germline CDR1 is MNHNS and CDR2 SASEGT. Trimming at V came to 6 bases and at J to 4 bases, leaving 6 bases not matched to a gene. It was RNA transcripts that yielded the amplified TCR beta CDR3 regions. The TCR CDR3 was amplified in a first-round RT-PCR using the HTBI primer set. TCRdb ran MiXCR on the multiplex PCR reads and lists one entry per CDR3 protein. The table has roughly 570,000 distinct CDR3 sequences, 15% to 19% seen once; the top ten hold 6.5% to 8%. This clonotype was picked up many times. Its matching antigen is unknown. The study, taken as a whole, reports: The model forecast ophthalmopathy, anticipating it by a median approximately 7 months before onset. Blood samples included most of the expanded thyroid clonotypes exceeding 0.001.

Subjects aged 18 to 65 presented with newly diagnosed hyperthyroidism of less than 2 months' duration. The chain links TRBV6-1 to TRBJ2-1; 10 nucleotides line up with TRBD2. Input material: blood. The sequence derives from a woman in her 30s with Graves' hyperthyroidism. The CDR3 spells CASRAGLAPYNEQFF. CDR3 DNA sequence: TGTGCCAGCAGGGCGGGACTAGCGCCGTACAATGAGCAGTTCTTC.